These T cell receptor beta chains were read from a single sample in a study of OX40 agonist ivuxolimab in advanced cancers. Profiled with immunoSEQ multiplex PCR; TCRdb holds only in-frame clones, not every one. The sample holds fewer than 50,000 clones; about 86% are singletons and the top ten take about a tenth. Sequencing used CD4+ or CD8+ T cells sorted from blood, obtained in a trial of the OX40 agonist ivuxolimab. These receptors all stem from an adult with an advanced solid tumor such as melanoma, head and neck, liver or kidney cancer. Both conserved end residues are part of each CDR3. Not all rows give a size; the values are once, few, many and, for expanded clones, a class.

clone_size j_call v_call cdr3_aa
NA TRBJ2-3 TRBV29-1 CSVRTSGDTQYF
NA TRBJ2-3 TRBV5-4 CASRPRTSGILTDTQYF
NA TRBJ2-3 TRBV2 CASSEGRGHTDTQYF
once TRBJ1-1 TRBV6-5 CASSYSPGVATEAFF
NA TRBJ2-5 TRBV9 CASSPPSGRPQETQYF
NA TRBJ2-7 TRBV4-2 CASSQDRGLLEQYF
NA TRBJ2-7 TRBV5-1 CASSLDRDRGIYEQYF
NA TRBJ2-7 TRBV4-1 CASSLPGGGEQYF
NA TRBJ2-7 TRBV5-1 CASKLDSSYEQYF
NA TRBJ2-7 TRBV11-2 CASSLGPTYEQYF
NA TRBJ2-7 TRBV11-3 CASSFLDGYEQYF
NA TRBJ2-3 TRBV6-5 CATFTGPDTQYF
few TRBJ2-7 TRBV10-3 CAISEGPSYEQYF
NA TRBJ2-2 TRBV7-9 CASSRIVAFGGELFF
NA TRBJ1-2 TRBV7-9 CASSLSSGKYGYTF
NA TRBJ1-1 TRBV5-1 CASSLQGVSGTEAFF
NA TRBJ1-4 TRBV12-2 CASRFSGPPNEKLFF
NA TRBJ2-7 TRBV13 CASSSEDIPYEQYF
NA TRBJ1-6 TRBV6-6 CASSSWKGSSSPLHF
NA TRBJ2-3 TRBV5-6 CASSFEAFSTDTQYF
NA TRBJ1-1 TRBV7-3 CASSSETGSNPMNTEAFF
NA TRBJ1-5 TRBV27 CASSLYSSNQPQHF
NA TRBJ2-1 TRBV7-9 CASSLGGTEQFF
NA TRBJ2-1 TRBV9 CASSPSPGLAGYNEQFF
NA TRBJ2-5 TRBV7-9 CASSSSSGGKETQYF
NA TRBJ2-7 TRBV6-5 CASRGQLSSYEQYF
once TRBJ1-5 TRBV7-9 CASSSGDNQPQHF
NA NA TRBV5-4 CASSFGQGPYEQYF
NA TRBJ2-7 TRBV4-3 CASSQGTGRNYEQYF
NA TRBJ2-7 TRBV18 CASSPVRDPYEQYF
NA TRBJ2-7 TRBV11-2 CASSLGLAGSRGEQYF
NA TRBJ2-3 TRBV4-3 CASSQEPTPSHTDTQYF
NA TRBJ2-7 TRBV7-8 CASSLGASGSSYEQYF
NA TRBJ2-7 TRBV5-4 CASSFNPYEQYF
NA TRBJ2-2 TRBV7-8 CASRPGDRGLSELFF
NA TRBJ1-1 TRBV19 CASSISGPPVEIF
NA TRBJ1-5 TRBV18 CASSQTGYSNQPQHF
once TRBJ2-7 TRBV18 CASSRGQGGSYEQYF
NA TRBJ1-1 TRBV7-2 CASSPGPLNTEAFF
NA TRBJ1-2 TRBV11-3 CASSLEWDRDSRGYTF
NA TRBJ2-1 TRBV6-4 CASSLGQGINNEQFF
NA TRBJ2-2 TRBV28 CASSRLAGGVNTGELFF
NA TRBJ1-3 TRBV4-2 CASSQEEGASGNTIYF
NA TRBJ1-2 TRBV4-2 CASSQDFIKDYGYTF
NA TRBJ2-3 TRBV7-9 CASSLNRLAGSTDTQYF
NA TRBJ1-6 TRBV30 CAWSDSYNSPLHF
NA TRBJ1-2 TRBV27 CASSYGAPYGYTF
NA TRBJ2-7 TRBV4-1 CASSQDPLAGGLTYEQYF
NA TRBJ1-3 TRBV6-4 CASINKGEGESGNTIYF
NA TRBJ2-7 TRBV27 CASSEQGAYEQYF
once TRBJ2-2 TRBV27 CASSLDLLGSGELFF
NA TRBJ2-7 TRBV4-3 CASSQDRWYEQYF
NA TRBJ1-1 TRBV7-8 CASSIGDWGSGSNTEAFF
few TRBJ2-7 TRBV29-1 CSVESQGTYEQYF
NA NA TRBV9 CASSVGGTHEQYF
NA TRBJ2-3 TRBV11-3 CASSLYGPWQYF
NA TRBJ2-7 TRBV27 CASSGRQGFREQYF
NA TRBJ2-3 TRBV4-3 CASSQERTRTDTQYF